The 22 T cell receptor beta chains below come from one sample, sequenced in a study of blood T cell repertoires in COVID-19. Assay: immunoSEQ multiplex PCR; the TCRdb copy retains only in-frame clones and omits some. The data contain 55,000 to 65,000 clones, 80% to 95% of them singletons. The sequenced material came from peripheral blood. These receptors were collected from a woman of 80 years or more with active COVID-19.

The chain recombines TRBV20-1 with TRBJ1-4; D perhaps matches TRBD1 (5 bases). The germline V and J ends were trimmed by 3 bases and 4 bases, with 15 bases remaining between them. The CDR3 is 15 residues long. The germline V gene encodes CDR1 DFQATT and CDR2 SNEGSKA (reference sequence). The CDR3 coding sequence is TGCAGTGCTAGTGGATTCGTTAGGGGTAATGAAAAACTGTTTTTT. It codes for CSASGFVRGNEKLFF.

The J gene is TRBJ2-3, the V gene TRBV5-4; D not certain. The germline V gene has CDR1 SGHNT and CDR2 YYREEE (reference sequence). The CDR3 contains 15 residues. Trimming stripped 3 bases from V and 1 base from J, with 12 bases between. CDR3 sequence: CASSSPVSGTDTQYF. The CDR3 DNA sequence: TGTGCCAGCAGCTCGCCGGTTTCGGGCACAGATACGCAGTATTTT.

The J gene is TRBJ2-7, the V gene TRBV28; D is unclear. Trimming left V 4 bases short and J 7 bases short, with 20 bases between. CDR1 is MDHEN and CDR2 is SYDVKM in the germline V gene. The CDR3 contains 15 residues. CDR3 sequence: CASSSPSTSLEEQYV. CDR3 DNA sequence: TGTGCCAGCAGTTCACCCTCGACCTCCTTGGAGGAGCAGTACGTC.

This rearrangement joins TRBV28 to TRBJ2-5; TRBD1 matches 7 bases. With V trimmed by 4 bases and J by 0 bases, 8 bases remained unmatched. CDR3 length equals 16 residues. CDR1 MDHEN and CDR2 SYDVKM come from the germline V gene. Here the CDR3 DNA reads TGTGCCAGCAGTTCCCTTACGGACAGGTACCAAGAGACCCAGTACTTC. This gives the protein CASSSLTDRYQETQYF.

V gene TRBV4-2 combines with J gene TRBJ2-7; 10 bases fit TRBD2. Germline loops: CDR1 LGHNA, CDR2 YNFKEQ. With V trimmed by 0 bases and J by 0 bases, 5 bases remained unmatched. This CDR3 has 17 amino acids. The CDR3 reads CASSQEVLAGTSYEQYF. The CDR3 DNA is TGTGCCAGCAGCCAAGAAGTACTAGCGGGGACCTCCTACGAGCAGTACTTC.

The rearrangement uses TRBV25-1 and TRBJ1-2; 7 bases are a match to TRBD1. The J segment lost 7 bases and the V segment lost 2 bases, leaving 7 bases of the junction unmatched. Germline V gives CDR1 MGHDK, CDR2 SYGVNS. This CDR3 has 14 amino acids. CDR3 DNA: TGTGCCAGCAGTGAAACAGGGGCGTTCGGTGGCTACACCTTC. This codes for CASSETGAFGGYTF.

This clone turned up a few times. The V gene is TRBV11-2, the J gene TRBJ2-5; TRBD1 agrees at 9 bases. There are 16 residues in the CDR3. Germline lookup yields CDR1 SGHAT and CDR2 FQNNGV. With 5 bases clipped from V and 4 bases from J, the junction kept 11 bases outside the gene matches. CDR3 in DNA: TGTGCCAGCAGCCCAAGGTGGGGACAGGGCTTAGAGACCCAGTACTTC. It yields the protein CASSPRWGQGLETQYF.

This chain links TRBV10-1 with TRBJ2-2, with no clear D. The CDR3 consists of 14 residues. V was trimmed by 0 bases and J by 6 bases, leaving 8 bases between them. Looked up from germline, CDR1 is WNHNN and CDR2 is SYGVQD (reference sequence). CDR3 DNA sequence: TGCGCCAGCAGTGAGTCATCAGTGCCCGGGGAGCTGTTTTTT. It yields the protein CASSESSVPGELFF.

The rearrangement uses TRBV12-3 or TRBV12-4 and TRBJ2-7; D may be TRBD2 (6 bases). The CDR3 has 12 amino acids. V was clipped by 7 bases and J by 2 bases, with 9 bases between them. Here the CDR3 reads CASTRGTYEQYF. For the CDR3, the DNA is TGTGCCAGCACCCGCGGGACCTACGAGCAGTACTTC.

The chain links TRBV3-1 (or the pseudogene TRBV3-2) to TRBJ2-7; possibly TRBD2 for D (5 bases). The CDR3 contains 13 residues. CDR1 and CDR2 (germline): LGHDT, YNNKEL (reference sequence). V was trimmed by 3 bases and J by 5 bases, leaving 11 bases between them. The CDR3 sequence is CASSQAGGHEQYV. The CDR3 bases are TGTGCCAGCAGCCAGGCAGGAGGTCACGAGCAGTACGTC.

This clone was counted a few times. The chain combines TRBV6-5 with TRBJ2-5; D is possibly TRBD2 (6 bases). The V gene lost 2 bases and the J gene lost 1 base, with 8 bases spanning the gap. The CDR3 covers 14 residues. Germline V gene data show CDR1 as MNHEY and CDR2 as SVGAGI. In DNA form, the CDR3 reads TGTGCCAGCAGTTACCTAGCGAGCCAAGAGACCCAGTACTTC. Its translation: CASSYLASQETQYF.

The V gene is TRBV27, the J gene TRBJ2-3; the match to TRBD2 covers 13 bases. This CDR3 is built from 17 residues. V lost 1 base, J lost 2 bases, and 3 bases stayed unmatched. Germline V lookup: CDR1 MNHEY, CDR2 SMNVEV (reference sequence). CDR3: CASSLWTSGGNTDTQYF. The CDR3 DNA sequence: TGTGCCAGCAGTTTATGGACTAGCGGGGGAAACACAGATACGCAGTATTTT.

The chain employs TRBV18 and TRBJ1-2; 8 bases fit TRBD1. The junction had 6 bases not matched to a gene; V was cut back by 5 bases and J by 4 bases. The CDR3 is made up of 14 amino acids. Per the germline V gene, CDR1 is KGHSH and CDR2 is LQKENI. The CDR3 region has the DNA TGTGCCAGCTCATCGACAGGGGACGGCTATGGCTACACCTTC. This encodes CASSSTGDGYGYTF.

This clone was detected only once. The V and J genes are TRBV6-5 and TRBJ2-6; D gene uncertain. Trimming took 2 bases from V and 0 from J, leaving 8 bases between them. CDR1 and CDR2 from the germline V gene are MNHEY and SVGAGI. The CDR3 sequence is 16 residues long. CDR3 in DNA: TGTGCCAGCAGTTACCCCTGGAGCTCTGGGGCCAACGTCCTGACTTTC. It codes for CASSYPWSSGANVLTF.

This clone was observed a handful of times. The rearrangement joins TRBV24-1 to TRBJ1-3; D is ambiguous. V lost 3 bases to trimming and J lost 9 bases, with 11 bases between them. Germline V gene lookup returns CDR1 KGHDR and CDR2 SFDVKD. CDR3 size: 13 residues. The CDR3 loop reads CATSDRRGSTIYF. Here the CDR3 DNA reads TGTGCCACCAGTGATCGTCGAGGGAGCACCATATATTTT.

CDR3: CASSLAAELYNEQFF. DNA of the CDR3: TGCGCCAGCAGCTTGGCCGCGGAATTATACAATGAGCAGTTCTTC. V gene TRBV5-1 combines with J gene TRBJ2-1, with D unresolved. V was clipped by 0 bases and J by 4 bases, with 11 bases between them. Germline CDR1 is SGHRS and CDR2 is YFSETQ. This CDR3 comprises 15 residues.

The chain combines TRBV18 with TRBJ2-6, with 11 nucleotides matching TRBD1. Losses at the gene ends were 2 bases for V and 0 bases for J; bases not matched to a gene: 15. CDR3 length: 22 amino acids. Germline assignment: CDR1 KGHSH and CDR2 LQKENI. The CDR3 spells CASSPRPWGQGGSSSGANVLTF. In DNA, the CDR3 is TGTGCCAGCTCACCAAGACCTTGGGGACAGGGGGGCTCCAGCTCTGGGGCCAACGTCCTGACTTTC.

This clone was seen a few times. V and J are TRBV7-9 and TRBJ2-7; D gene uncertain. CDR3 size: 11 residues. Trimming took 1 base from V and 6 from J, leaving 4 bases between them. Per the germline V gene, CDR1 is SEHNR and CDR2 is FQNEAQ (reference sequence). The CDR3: CASSLVSEQYF. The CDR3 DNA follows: TGTGCCAGCAGCTTAGTTAGCGAGCAGTACTTC.

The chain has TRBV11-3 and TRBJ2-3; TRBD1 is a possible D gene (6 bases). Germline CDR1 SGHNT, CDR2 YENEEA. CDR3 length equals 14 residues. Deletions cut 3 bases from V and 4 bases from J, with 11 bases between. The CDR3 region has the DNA TGTGCCAGCAGCTTTACCAGGGGATCAGATACGCAGTATTTT. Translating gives CASSFTRGSDTQYF.

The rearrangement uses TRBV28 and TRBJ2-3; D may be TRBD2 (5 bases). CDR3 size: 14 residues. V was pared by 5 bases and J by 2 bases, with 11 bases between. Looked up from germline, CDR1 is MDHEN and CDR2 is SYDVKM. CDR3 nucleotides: TGTGCCAGCAGTACGGGGTTTTACACAGATACGCAGTATTTT. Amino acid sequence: CASSTGFYTDTQYF.

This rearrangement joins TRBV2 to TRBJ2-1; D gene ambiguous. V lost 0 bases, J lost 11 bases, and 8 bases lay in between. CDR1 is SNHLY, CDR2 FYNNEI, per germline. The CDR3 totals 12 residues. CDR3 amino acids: CASSEADLKQFF. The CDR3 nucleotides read TGTGCCAGCAGTGAAGCCGACTTAAAGCAGTTCTTC.

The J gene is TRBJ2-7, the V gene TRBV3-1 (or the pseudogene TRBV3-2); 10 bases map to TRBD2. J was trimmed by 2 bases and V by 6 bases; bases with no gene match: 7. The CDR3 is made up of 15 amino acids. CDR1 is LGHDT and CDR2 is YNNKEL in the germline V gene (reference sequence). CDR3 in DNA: TGTGCCAGCAGGTATACTAGCGGGGAAGCCTACGAGCAGTACTTC. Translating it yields CASRYTSGEAYEQYF.